The source of this TCR beta chain is a study of cytomegalovirus exposure and HLA in healthy donors. At collection, donors were nominally healthy, but unrecorded immune exposures were probable. CDR3 length: 16 amino acids. The trim removed 1 base at V and 4 bases at J, leaving 2 bases unmatched. Germline CDR1 and CDR2: SGHNT and YYREEE (reference sequence). As concerns this clone: Its antigen is unidentified.

In the PCR, 60 Vbeta and 13 Jbeta primers were used. The repertoire was sequenced with immunoSEQ multiplex PCR; TCRdb's copy has only in-frame clones and lacks some. The sample contains over 30,000 clones, roughly 90% of which appear only once. Broader study findings: A link between a missense DCLRE1C variant and TCR beta V- and J-gene trimming emerged from a later analysis.

This rearrangement joins TRBV5-4 to TRBJ2-1, with 13 bases matching TRBD2. The sequencing input was PBMCs. The sequence was obtained from a woman aged 40 to 50 in good health and CMV-seropositive. CDR3 nucleotide sequence: TGTGCCAGCAGCTTGAGGACTAGCGGGAGATACAATGAGCAGTTCTTC. Residues: CASSLRTSGRYNEQFF.